This entry features one T cell receptor (beta chain) sequence. Antigen: not known. In the PCR, 60 Vbeta and 13 Jbeta primers were used. Generated by immunoSEQ multiplex PCR, the TCRdb table keeps only in-frame clones and is missing some. This sample has approximately 160,000 clones; about 81% occur once, and the top ten carry roughly 2%. Trimming removed 3 bases at V and 8 bases at J, with 16 bases between. Germline V gene data show CDR1 as SQVTM and CDR2 as ANQGSEA. The CDR3 is made up of 13 amino acids. This entry comes from a study of cytomegalovirus exposure and HLA in healthy donors. Regarding the study as a whole: TCR beta chain V- and J-gene trimming was linked, in a later analysis, to a missense variant in DCLRE1C. According to an earlier analysis, most TCR beta V segments yielded productive rearrangements about 90% or about 30% of the time. Rare sequences made up most TCRs, while some public TCRs were found in many donors. A later analysis showed TCR association rates differing by HLA locus, peaking at DRB1 and lowest at HLA-C.

The chain recombines TRBV29-1 with TRBJ1-2, with unresolved D. This TCR was recovered from a young woman in good health and CMV-seronegative. Input material: PBMCs. CDR3 sequence (DNA): TGCAGCGTTGAGGCGTATCGGGGAAACGGCTACACCTTC. Translating it yields CSVEAYRGNGYTF. The full variable domain, its missing parts supplied by reference TRBV29-1 and TRBJ1-2, is SAVISQKPSRDICQRGTSLTIQCQVDSQVTMMFWYRQQPGQSLTLIATANQGSEATYESGFVIDKFPISRPNLTFSTLTVSNMSPEDSSIYLCSVEAYRGNGYTFGSGTRLTVV.